This T cell receptor beta chain was identified in a study of response to subunit inactivated influenza vaccine. V was clipped by 2 bases and J by 16 bases, with 18 bases between them. There are 13 residues in the CDR3. Via MiXCR, TCRdb re-called the RT-PCR reads, giving one row per CDR3 protein. The data show roughly 550,000 distinct CDR3 sequences, under 30% seen once. This clonotype was detected only a few times. In addition, the sample was reused for a study of T cells expressing NK-cell markers. Per that study: Libraries used 5'RACE template switching adding universal primer site and UMIs. Leadership of the CD3+CD56-NKG2C+ fraction also belonged to these clonotypes in several donors.

The TCR sequence derives from a man aged 50 or older who received an inactivated influenza vaccine. The source was CD4+ T cells sorted from PBMCs, collected roughly 13 days after vaccination. The chain carries TRBV12-3 or TRBV12-4 and TRBJ2-1, with a weak D call TRBD2 (6 bases). Here the CDR3 reads CASSLRAPGSYFF. The CDR3 DNA reads as TGTGCCAGCAGTTTACGAGCTCCCGGGAGTTATTTCTTC.